A selection of T cell receptor beta chains follows, all from one sample in a study of T cell repertoires in cytomegalovirus infection. In TCRdb, the reads were re-called with MiXCR into one record per CDR3 protein. The sample shows under 350,000 distinct CDR3 sequences, roughly a fifth of them seen only once. Their antigens remain unidentified. This specimen consisted of cultured PBMCs, obtained from culture after CMV antigen stimulation. These receptors originate from a human donor in good health (CMV status not recorded). Some clones in this sample may be carry-over from other donors' samples. The CDR3 runs from the conserved cysteine through the conserved F or W. A D gene is named only where the DNA matches it firmly. Clone size is stated in some rows and not others, as once, few, many or a class when expanded.

d_call: -
v_call: TRBV19
clone_size: few
j_call: TRBJ2-2
cdr3_aa: CASSRDSSGELFF
cdr3_nt: TGTGCCAGTAGTAGGGACTCCTCCGGGGAGCTGTTTTTT

d_call: TRBD2
v_call: TRBV10-3
clone_size: -
j_call: TRBJ2-1
cdr3_aa: CAISVREADNEQFF
cdr3_nt: TGTGCCATCAGTGTGCGGGAGGCGGATAATGAGCAGTTCTTC

d_call: -
v_call: TRBV7-2
clone_size: many
j_call: TRBJ1-1
cdr3_aa: CASSLDPSGTKVEAFF
cdr3_nt: TGTGCCAGCAGCTTAGATCCGTCAGGGACGAAGGTTGAAGCTTTCTTT

d_call: TRBD2
v_call: TRBV12-3/TRBV12-4
clone_size: few
j_call: TRBJ2-1
cdr3_aa: CASNPAGGTYNEQFF
cdr3_nt: TGTGCCAGCAACCCAGCGGGAGGTACCTACAATGAGCAGTTCTTC

d_call: TRBD2
v_call: TRBV6-1
clone_size: many
j_call: TRBJ2-5
cdr3_aa: CASRSLAEETQYF
cdr3_nt: TGTGCCAGCAGATCACTAGCGGAAGAGACCCAGTACTTC

d_call: -
v_call: TRBV19
clone_size: -
j_call: TRBJ1-1
cdr3_aa: CASSMQRNTEAFF
cdr3_nt: TGTGCCAGTAGTATGCAGCGGAACACTGAAGCTTTCTTT

d_call: -
v_call: TRBV4-3
clone_size: few
j_call: TRBJ1-5
cdr3_aa: CASSQETGDSNQPQHF
cdr3_nt: TGCGCCAGCAGCCAAGAAACAGGAGATAGCAATCAGCCCCAGCATTTT

d_call: -
v_call: TRBV7-2
clone_size: -
j_call: TRBJ1-1
cdr3_aa: CASSQGGGTEAFF
cdr3_nt: TGTGCCAGCAGCCAGGGAGGGGGGACTGAAGCTTTCTTT

d_call: -
v_call: TRBV7-9
clone_size: -
j_call: TRBJ2-1
cdr3_aa: CASYWGAGSEQFF
cdr3_nt: TGTGCCAGCTACTGGGGAGCGGGTTCTGAGCAGTTCTTC

d_call: -
v_call: TRBV20-1
clone_size: -
j_call: TRBJ2-1
cdr3_aa: CSAPPPGTRQFF
cdr3_nt: TGCAGTGCTCCCCCACCCGGGACAAGACAGTTCTTC

d_call: -
v_call: TRBV19
clone_size: few
j_call: TRBJ2-2
cdr3_aa: CASSGQTGELFF
cdr3_nt: TGTGCCAGTAGTGGACAAACCGGGGAGCTGTTTTTT

d_call: -
v_call: TRBV2
clone_size: few
j_call: TRBJ2-1
cdr3_aa: CASSESGNEQFF
cdr3_nt: TGTGCCAGCAGTGAATCCGGGAATGAGCAGTTCTTC

d_call: -
v_call: TRBV7-2
clone_size: -
j_call: TRBJ2-7
cdr3_aa: CASSWVGAGGDEQYF
cdr3_nt: TGTGCCAGCAGCTGGGTCGGGGCCGGGGGCGACGAGCAGTACTTC

d_call: -
v_call: TRBV10-3
clone_size: -
j_call: TRBJ1-6
cdr3_aa: CAISESTAYNSPLHF
cdr3_nt: TGTGCCATCAGTGAGAGCACAGCTTATAATTCACCCCTCCACTTT

d_call: -
v_call: TRBV12-3/TRBV12-4
clone_size: -
j_call: TRBJ2-3
cdr3_aa: CASTEDRDTDTQYF
cdr3_nt: TGTGCCAGCACCGAGGACCGAGACACAGATACGCAGTATTTT

d_call: -
v_call: TRBV12-3/TRBV12-4
clone_size: -
j_call: TRBJ1-2
cdr3_aa: CASSTGRGYTF
cdr3_nt: TGTGCCAGCAGTACGGGCCGAGGCTACACCTTC

d_call: TRBD2
v_call: TRBV19
clone_size: few
j_call: TRBJ2-3
cdr3_aa: CASSPTSGSTSTDTQYF
cdr3_nt: TGTGCCAGTTCGCCGACTAGCGGGAGTACTAGCACAGATACGCAGTATTTT

d_call: -
v_call: TRBV19
clone_size: many
j_call: TRBJ2-1
cdr3_aa: CASSHLGERRYNEQFF
cdr3_nt: TGTGCCAGTAGCCACCTTGGGGAGCGGAGATACAATGAGCAGTTCTTC

d_call: -
v_call: TRBV30
clone_size: few
j_call: TRBJ2-2
cdr3_aa: CAWRWNTGELFF
cdr3_nt: TGTGCCTGGAGATGGAACACCGGGGAGCTGTTTTTT

d_call: -
v_call: TRBV7-8
clone_size: few
j_call: TRBJ1-3
cdr3_aa: CASSQGTFGNTIYF
cdr3_nt: TGTGCCAGCAGCCAAGGGACCTTTGGAAACACCATATATTTT

d_call: -
v_call: TRBV19
clone_size: -
j_call: TRBJ2-6
cdr3_aa: CASSWRSSPGANVLTF
cdr3_nt: TGTGCCAGTAGTTGGAGGAGCTCTCCTGGGGCCAACGTCCTGACTTTC

d_call: TRBD2
v_call: TRBV5-1
clone_size: -
j_call: TRBJ2-2
cdr3_aa: CASSRLAGDDPGELFF
cdr3_nt: TGCGCCAGCAGCCGACTAGCGGGAGACGACCCCGGGGAGCTGTTTTTT

d_call: TRBD2
v_call: TRBV27
clone_size: few
j_call: TRBJ2-7
cdr3_aa: CASSQGLAAEQYF
cdr3_nt: TGTGCCAGCAGTCAGGGACTAGCGGCCGAGCAGTACTTC

d_call: -
v_call: TRBV7-3
clone_size: many
j_call: TRBJ2-7
cdr3_aa: CASSPGTGEQYF
cdr3_nt: TGTGCCAGCAGCCCGGGGACCGGCGAGCAGTACTTC

d_call: -
v_call: TRBV15
clone_size: -
j_call: TRBJ2-1
cdr3_aa: CATSRGAGDSEQFF
cdr3_nt: TGTGCCACCAGCAGAGGGGCAGGGGATAGTGAGCAGTTCTTC

d_call: -
v_call: TRBV19
clone_size: few
j_call: TRBJ1-5
cdr3_aa: CASSTRQALRNQPQHF
cdr3_nt: TGTGCCAGTAGTACTCGGCAGGCCCTACGGAATCAGCCCCAGCATTTT

d_call: TRBD1
v_call: TRBV24-1
clone_size: few
j_call: TRBJ1-5
cdr3_aa: CATSDGTGGSDQPQHF
cdr3_nt: TGTGCCACCAGTGATGGTACAGGGGGCTCCGATCAGCCCCAGCATTTT

d_call: TRBD2
v_call: TRBV6-4
clone_size: -
j_call: TRBJ2-1
cdr3_aa: CASRGLADYNEQFF
cdr3_nt: TGTGCCAGCAGGGGACTAGCTGACTACAATGAGCAGTTCTTC

d_call: TRBD1
v_call: TRBV3-1
clone_size: -
j_call: TRBJ1-4
cdr3_aa: CASSQDWTGKGSEKLFF
cdr3_nt: TGTGCCAGCAGCCAAGACTGGACAGGGAAGGGAAGTGAAAAACTGTTTTTT

d_call: -
v_call: TRBV19
clone_size: few
j_call: TRBJ1-1
cdr3_aa: CASSIPQGWNTEAFF
cdr3_nt: TGTGCCAGTAGTATTCCCCAGGGGTGGAACACTGAAGCTTTCTTT

d_call: -
v_call: TRBV6-2/TRBV6-3
clone_size: many
j_call: TRBJ1-1
cdr3_aa: CASSYEVWAEAFF
cdr3_nt: TGTGCCAGCAGTTACGAGGTTTGGGCTGAAGCTTTCTTT

d_call: -
v_call: TRBV29-1
clone_size: -
j_call: TRBJ2-5
cdr3_aa: CSGSQNQETQYF
cdr3_nt: TGCAGCGGAAGCCAGAACCAAGAGACCCAGTACTTC

d_call: TRBD1
v_call: TRBV11-2
clone_size: many
j_call: TRBJ2-1
cdr3_aa: CASRPNRGQVYNEQFF
cdr3_nt: TGTGCCAGCAGACCTAACAGGGGGCAAGTCTACAATGAGCAGTTCTTC

d_call: -
v_call: TRBV7-8
clone_size: -
j_call: TRBJ1-6
cdr3_aa: CASSSGSSRARNSPLHF
cdr3_nt: TGTGCCAGCAGCTCGGGAAGTAGCCGGGCCAGGAATTCACCCCTCCACTTT

d_call: -
v_call: TRBV7-2
clone_size: many
j_call: TRBJ1-3
cdr3_aa: CASSSPLNTIYF
cdr3_nt: TGTGCCAGCAGCTCCCCGTTAAACACCATATATTTT

d_call: TRBD2
v_call: TRBV11-3
clone_size: -
j_call: TRBJ2-1
cdr3_aa: CASSLAPLSGSSYNEQFF
cdr3_nt: TGTGCCAGCAGCTTAGCCCCCCTAAGCGGGAGCTCCTACAATGAGCAGTTCTTC

d_call: TRBD1
v_call: TRBV6-2/TRBV6-3
clone_size: many
j_call: TRBJ1-1
cdr3_aa: CASSYRDSLNTEAFF
cdr3_nt: TGTGCCAGCAGTTACCGGGACAGCCTGAACACTGAAGCTTTCTTT

d_call: -
v_call: TRBV7-6
clone_size: many
j_call: TRBJ1-4
cdr3_aa: CASSITGGRFEKLFF
cdr3_nt: TGTGCCAGCAGCATCACCGGGGGCAGGTTTGAAAAACTGTTTTTT

d_call: -
v_call: TRBV7-6
clone_size: few
j_call: TRBJ2-5
cdr3_aa: CASSLDVRQETQYF
cdr3_nt: TGTGCCAGCAGCTTAGACGTCCGCCAAGAGACCCAGTACTTC

d_call: TRBD2
v_call: TRBV6-2/TRBV6-3
clone_size: -
j_call: TRBJ2-1
cdr3_aa: CASSYIQLNPGLTNEQFF
cdr3_nt: TGTGCCAGCAGTTATATCCAACTCAATCCGGGACTAACTAATGAGCAGTTCTTC

d_call: -
v_call: TRBV18
clone_size: few
j_call: TRBJ2-3
cdr3_aa: CASSSLVAPTDTQYF
cdr3_nt: TGTGCCAGCTCCTCCCTAGTGGCGCCCACAGATACGCAGTATTTT

d_call: -
v_call: TRBV7-6
clone_size: many
j_call: TRBJ1-5
cdr3_aa: CASSLKGGNQPQHF
cdr3_nt: TGTGCCAGCAGCTTAAAGGGAGGGAATCAGCCCCAGCATTTT